These T cell receptor beta chains were read from a single sample in a study of T cell repertoires in cytomegalovirus infection. Via MiXCR, TCRdb re-called the reads, giving one row per CDR3 protein. The sample has some 400,000 distinct CDR3 sequences; 15% to 20% are singletons. Sequenced sample: PBMCs. These receptors were obtained from a human donor in good health (CMV status not recorded). Some clones in this sample may be carry-over from other donors' samples. Each CDR3 is given with its conserved first and last residue. D genes are given only for firm matches. Expanded clones are given a class, and other clones once, few, many or no size at all.

CASRTSGTGGYEQYF TGTGCCAGCAGAACCTCCGGGACAGGGGGCTACGAGCAGTACTTC many TRBV6-2/TRBV6-3 TRBD1 TRBJ2-7
CASSPTGSQTDTQYF TGTGCCAGCAGCCCGACAGGATCTCAAACAGATACGCAGTATTTT many TRBV5-6 . TRBJ2-3
CASSFSPSAGVNEQFF TGCGCCAGCAGCTTTTCCCCATCGGCAGGGGTCAATGAGCAGTTCTTC few TRBV5-1 . TRBJ2-1
CATSRTGRGGPTDTQYF TGTGCCACCAGCAGAACGGGGAGGGGAGGGCCCACGGATACGCAGTATTTT few TRBV15 TRBD2 TRBJ2-3
CSALSGQTYEQYF TGCAGTGCTCTCTCGGGACAAACCTACGAGCAGTACTTC few TRBV20-1 . TRBJ2-7
CASSYWPRGEQYF TGTGCCAGCAGTTACTGGCCCCGCGGGGAGCAGTACTTC once TRBV6-2/TRBV6-3 . TRBJ2-7
CASSRGTGRGQPQHF TGTGCCAGTAGTAGAGGGACAGGGCGGGGTCAGCCCCAGCATTTT . TRBV19 TRBD1 TRBJ1-5
CASNLGQFNEKLFF TGTGCCAGCAATCTAGGACAGTTTAATGAAAAACTGTTTTTT . TRBV28 . TRBJ1-4
CASSDVQSEKLFF TGTGCCAGCAGTGATGTACAGAGTGAAAAACTGTTTTTT few TRBV6-1 . TRBJ1-4
CASSQERAGGKYEQYF TGCGCCAGCAGCCAAGAGCGAGCGGGAGGAAAGTACGAGCAGTACTTC few TRBV4-1 TRBD2 TRBJ2-7
CASSLDRGLSGANVLTF TGTGCCAGCAGCTTGGACAGGGGGCTCTCTGGGGCCAACGTCCTGACTTTC . TRBV7-9 TRBD1 TRBJ2-6
CASRQGLGTDTQYF TGTGCCAGCAGACAGGGGCTTGGCACAGATACGCAGTATTTT few TRBV12-3/TRBV12-4 TRBD1 TRBJ2-3
CASSSTVYQETQYF TGCGCCAGCAGCTCGACAGTCTACCAAGAGACCCAGTACTTC . TRBV5-1 . TRBJ2-5
CASSDWSLRGYSSHIQYF TGTGCCAGCAGTGATTGGAGCCTCAGGGGCTATTCATCACACATTCAGTACTTC many TRBV6-1 . TRBJ2-4
CASSKGGAYEQYF TGTGCCAGCAGTAAAGGGGGGGCCTACGAGCAGTACTTC . TRBV28 . TRBJ2-7
CASSLEGYQETQYF TGTGCCAGCAGCTTAGAGGGGTACCAAGAGACCCAGTACTTC many TRBV7-8 . TRBJ2-5
CASIRGTGGGGYTF TGTGCCAGCATCCGAGGCACAGGGGGCGGTGGCTACACCTTC few TRBV12-3/TRBV12-4 TRBD1 TRBJ1-2